The 3 T cell receptor beta chains below were found in one sample sequenced in a study of blood T cell repertoires in COVID-19. Using immunoSEQ multiplex PCR, the repertoire was profiled, and TCRdb retains in-frame clones only, with some absent. The sample lists 200,000 to 250,000 clones, about 88% seen once, with about 18% in the top ten. The sequencing sample was made of peripheral blood. Every receptor here comes from a man aged 45-65 years with COVID-19, enrolled during active disease.

This clone was detected only a few times. The V call is TRBV19, the J call TRBJ1-2; a possible D gene is TRBD1 (6 bases). Germline V gives CDR1 LNHDA, CDR2 SQIVND (reference sequence). Deletions cut 3 bases from V and 4 bases from J, with 18 bases between. CDR3 length: 16 amino acids. The CDR3 region is CASSIDLGGMGYGYTF. In DNA form, the CDR3 reads TGTGCCAGTAGTATCGACCTTGGGGGCATGGGCTATGGCTACACCTTC.

The CDR3 sequence is CAWSGQGAGEAFF. The CDR3 DNA reads as TGTGCCTGGTCAGGACAGGGGGCTGGTGAAGCTTTCTTT. The chain couples TRBV30 to TRBJ1-1, with 11 bases aligning to TRBD1. The germline V gene encodes CDR1 GTSNPN and CDR2 SVGIG (reference sequence). Trimming at V came to 5 bases and at J to 7 bases, leaving 6 bases not matched to a gene. The CDR3 is made up of 13 amino acids.

V is TRBV27 and J is TRBJ2-6; no clear D. Between the trimmed V and J ends, which lost 6 bases and 2 bases, there was a span of 14 bases. The CDR3 is made up of 16 amino acids. Germline-derived CDR1 and CDR2 are MNHEY and SMNVEV (reference sequence). The CDR3 protein is CASSLNPGPGANVLTF. DNA of the CDR3: TGTGCCAGCAGCCTTAACCCGGGTCCTGGGGCCAACGTCCTGACTTTC. The variable domain in full, completed from reference TRBV27 and TRBJ2-6, reads EAQVTQNPRYLITVTGKKLTVTCSQNMNHEYMSWYRQDPGLGLRQIYYSMNVEVTDKGDVPEGYKVSRKEKRNFPLILESPSPNQTSLYFCASSLNPGPGANVLTFGAGSRLTVL.